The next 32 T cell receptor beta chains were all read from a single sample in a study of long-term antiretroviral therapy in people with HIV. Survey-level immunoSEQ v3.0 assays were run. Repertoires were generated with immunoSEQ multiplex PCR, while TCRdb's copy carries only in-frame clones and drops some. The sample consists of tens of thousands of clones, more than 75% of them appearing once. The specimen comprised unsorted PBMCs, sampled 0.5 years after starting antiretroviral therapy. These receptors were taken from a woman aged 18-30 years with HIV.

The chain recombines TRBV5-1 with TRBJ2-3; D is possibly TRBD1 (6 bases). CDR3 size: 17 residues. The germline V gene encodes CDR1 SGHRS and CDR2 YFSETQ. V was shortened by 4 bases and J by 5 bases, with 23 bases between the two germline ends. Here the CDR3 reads CASSPYRDGPEGDTQYF. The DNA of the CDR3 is TGCGCCAGCAGCCCTTACAGGGACGGGCCTGAGGGAGATACGCAGTATTTT.

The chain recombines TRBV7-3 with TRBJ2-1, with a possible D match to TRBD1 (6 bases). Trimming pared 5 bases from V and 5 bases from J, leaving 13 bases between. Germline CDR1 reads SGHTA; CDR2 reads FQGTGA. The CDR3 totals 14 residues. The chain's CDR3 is CASSSGGGNNEQFF. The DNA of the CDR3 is TGTGCCAGCAGCAGTGGGGGCGGAAACAATGAGCAGTTCTTC.

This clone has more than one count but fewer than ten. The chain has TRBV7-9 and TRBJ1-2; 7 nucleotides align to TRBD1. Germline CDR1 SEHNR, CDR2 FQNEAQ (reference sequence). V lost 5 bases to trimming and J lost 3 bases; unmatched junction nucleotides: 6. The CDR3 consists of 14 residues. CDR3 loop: CASSPSRGHYGYTF. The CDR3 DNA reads TGTGCCAGCAGCCCCTCGAGGGGGCACTATGGCTACACCTTC.

The CDR3 here is CASSQVSGQPQHF. DNA of the CDR3: TGCGCCAGCAGCCAAGTATCTGGGCAGCCCCAGCATTTT. The gene calls are TRBV4-1 and TRBJ1-5; D is uncertain. The germline V gene has CDR1 MGHRA and CDR2 YSYEKL. V was cut by 1 base and J by 7 bases, with 8 bases left in between. The CDR3 is made up of 13 amino acids.

The CDR3 DNA sequence: TGTGCCAGCAGTATAGCCTATCCTAACTCTGGGGCCAACGTCCTGACTTTC. Translation: CASSIAYPNSGANVLTF. This chain connects TRBV28 to TRBJ2-6, with D unclear. The CDR3 contains 17 residues. The germline V and J ends were trimmed by 5 bases and 0 bases, with 14 bases remaining between them. Per germline, CDR1 MDHEN and CDR2 SYDVKM. The full variable domain, rest sourced from reference TRBV28 and TRBJ2-6, is DVKVTQSSRYLVKRTGEKVFLECVQDMDHENMFWYRQDPGLGLRLIYFSYDVKMKEKGDIPEGYSVSREKKERFSLILESASTNQTSMYLCASSIAYPNSGANVLTFGAGSRLTVL.

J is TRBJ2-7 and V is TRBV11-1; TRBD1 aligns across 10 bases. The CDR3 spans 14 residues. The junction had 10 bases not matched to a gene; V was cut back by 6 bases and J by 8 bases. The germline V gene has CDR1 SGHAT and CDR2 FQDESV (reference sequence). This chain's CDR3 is CASSRGGTGDKQYF. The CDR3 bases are TGTGCCAGCAGTCGGGGAGGGACAGGGGACAAGCAGTACTTC.

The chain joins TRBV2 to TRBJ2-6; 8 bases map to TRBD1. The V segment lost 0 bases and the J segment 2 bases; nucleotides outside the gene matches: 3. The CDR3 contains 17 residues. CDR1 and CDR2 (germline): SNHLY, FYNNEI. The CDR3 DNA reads TGTGCCAGCAGTGAAGCTCTACAGGGGGCTGGGGCCAACGTCCTGACTTTC. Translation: CASSEALQGAGANVLTF.

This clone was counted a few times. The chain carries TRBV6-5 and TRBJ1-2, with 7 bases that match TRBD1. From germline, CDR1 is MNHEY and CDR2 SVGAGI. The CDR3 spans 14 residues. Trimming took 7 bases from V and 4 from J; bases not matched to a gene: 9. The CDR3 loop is CASTLRTGTYGYTF. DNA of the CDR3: TGTGCCAGCACCCTACGGACAGGAACCTATGGCTACACCTTC.

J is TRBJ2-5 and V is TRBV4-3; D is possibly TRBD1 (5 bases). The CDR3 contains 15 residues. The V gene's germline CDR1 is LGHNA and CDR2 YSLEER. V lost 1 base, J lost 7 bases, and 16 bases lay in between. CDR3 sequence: CASSQVGQIPGTQYF. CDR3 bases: TGCGCCAGCAGCCAAGTCGGACAAATCCCGGGGACCCAGTACTTC.

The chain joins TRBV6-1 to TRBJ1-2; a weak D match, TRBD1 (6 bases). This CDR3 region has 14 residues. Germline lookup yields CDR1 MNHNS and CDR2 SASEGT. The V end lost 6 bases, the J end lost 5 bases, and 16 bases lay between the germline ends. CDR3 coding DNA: TGTGCCAGCAGACCCGGGGGCTTCTTGTATGGCTACACCTTC. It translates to CASRPGGFLYGYTF.

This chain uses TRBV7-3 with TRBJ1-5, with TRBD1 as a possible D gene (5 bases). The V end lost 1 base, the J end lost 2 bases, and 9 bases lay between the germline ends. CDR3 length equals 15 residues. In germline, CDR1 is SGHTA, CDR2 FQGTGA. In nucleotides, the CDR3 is TGTGCCAGCAGCTTAAAACGGGACGGCAATCAGCCCCAGCATTTT. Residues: CASSLKRDGNQPQHF.

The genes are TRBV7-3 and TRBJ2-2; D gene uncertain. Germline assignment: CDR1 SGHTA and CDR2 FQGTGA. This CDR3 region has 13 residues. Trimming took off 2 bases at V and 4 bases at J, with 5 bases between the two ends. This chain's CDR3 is CASSLLLTGELFF. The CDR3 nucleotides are TGTGCCAGCAGCTTATTGCTCACCGGGGAGCTGTTTTTT.

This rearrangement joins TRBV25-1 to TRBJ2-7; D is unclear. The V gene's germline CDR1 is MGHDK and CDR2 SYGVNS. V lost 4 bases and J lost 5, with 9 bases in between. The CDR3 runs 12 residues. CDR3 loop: CASSVWQDEQYF. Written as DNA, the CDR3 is TGTGCCAGCAGTGTCTGGCAGGACGAGCAGTACTTC.

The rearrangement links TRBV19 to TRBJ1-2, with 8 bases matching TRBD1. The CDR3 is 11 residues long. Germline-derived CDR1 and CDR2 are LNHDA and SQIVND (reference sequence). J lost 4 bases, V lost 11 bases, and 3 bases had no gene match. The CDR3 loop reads CAGGTGYGYTF. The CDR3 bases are TGTGCCGGGGGGACAGGCTATGGCTACACCTTC.

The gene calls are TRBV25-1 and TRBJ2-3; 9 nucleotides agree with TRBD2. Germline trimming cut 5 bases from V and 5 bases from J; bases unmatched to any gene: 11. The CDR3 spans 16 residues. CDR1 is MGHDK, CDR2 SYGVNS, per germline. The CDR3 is CASSTPSGRIGDTQYF. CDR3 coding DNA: TGTGCCAGCAGTACCCCGAGCGGGAGGATCGGAGATACGCAGTATTTT.

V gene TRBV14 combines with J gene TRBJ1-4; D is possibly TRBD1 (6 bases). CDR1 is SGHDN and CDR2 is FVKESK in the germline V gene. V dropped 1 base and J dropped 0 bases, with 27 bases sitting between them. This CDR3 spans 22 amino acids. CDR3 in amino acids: CASSQGRGQLGTALTTNEKLFF. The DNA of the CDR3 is TGTGCCAGCAGCCAAGGCCGGGGACAACTCGGGACGGCCCTAACAACTAATGAAAAACTGTTTTTT.

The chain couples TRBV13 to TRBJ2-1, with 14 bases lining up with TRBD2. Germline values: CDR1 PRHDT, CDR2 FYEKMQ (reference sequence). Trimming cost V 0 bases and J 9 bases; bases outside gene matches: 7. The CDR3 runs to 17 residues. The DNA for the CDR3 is TGTGCCAGCAGCTTAGGCCGACTAGCGGGAGGGCCATCTGAGCAGTTCTTC. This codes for CASSLGRLAGGPSEQFF.

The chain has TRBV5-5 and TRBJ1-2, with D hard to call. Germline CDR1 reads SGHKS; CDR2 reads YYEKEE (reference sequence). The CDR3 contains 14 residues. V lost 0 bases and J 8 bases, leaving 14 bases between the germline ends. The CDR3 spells CASSLDIPLGGYTF. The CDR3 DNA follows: TGTGCCAGCAGCTTGGACATTCCTTTAGGAGGCTACACCTTC.

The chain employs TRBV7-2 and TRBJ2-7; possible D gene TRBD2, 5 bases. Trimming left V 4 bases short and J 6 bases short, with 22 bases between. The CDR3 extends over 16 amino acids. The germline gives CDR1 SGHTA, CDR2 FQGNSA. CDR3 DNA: TGTGCCAGCAGCTCCTTCCAAGGACTTCTCCGCCTCGAGCAGTACTTC. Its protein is CASSSFQGLLRLEQYF.

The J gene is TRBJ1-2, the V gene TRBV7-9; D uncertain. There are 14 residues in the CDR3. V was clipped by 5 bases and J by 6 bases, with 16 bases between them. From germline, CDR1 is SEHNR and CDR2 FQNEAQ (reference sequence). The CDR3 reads CASSPPWVSDGYTF. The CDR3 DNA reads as TGTGCCAGCAGCCCCCCATGGGTTAGTGATGGCTACACCTTC.

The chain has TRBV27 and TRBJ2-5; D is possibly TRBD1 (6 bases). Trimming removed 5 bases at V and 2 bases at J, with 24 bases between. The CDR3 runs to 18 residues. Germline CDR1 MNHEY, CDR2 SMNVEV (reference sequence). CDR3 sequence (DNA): TGTGCCAGCAGTGCAATTCCCCTTACAGGGTATGAACAAGAGACCCAGTACTTC. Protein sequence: CASSAIPLTGYEQETQYF.

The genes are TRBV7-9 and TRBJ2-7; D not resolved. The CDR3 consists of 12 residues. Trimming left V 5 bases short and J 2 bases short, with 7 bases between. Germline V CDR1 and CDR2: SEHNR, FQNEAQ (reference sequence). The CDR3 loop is CASSGGAYEQYF. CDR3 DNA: TGTGCCAGCAGCGGCGGAGCCTACGAGCAGTACTTC.

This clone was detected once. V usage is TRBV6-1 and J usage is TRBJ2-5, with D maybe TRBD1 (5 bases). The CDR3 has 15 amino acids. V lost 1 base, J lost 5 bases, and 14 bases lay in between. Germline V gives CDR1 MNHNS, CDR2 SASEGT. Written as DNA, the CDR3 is TGTGCCAGCAGTGAAGTGGGTGGCAGGGTGGAGACCCAGTACTTC. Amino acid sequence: CASSEVGGRVETQYF.

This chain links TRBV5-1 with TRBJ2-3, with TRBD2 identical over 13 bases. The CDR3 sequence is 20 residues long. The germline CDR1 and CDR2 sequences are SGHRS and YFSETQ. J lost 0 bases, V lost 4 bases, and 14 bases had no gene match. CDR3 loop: CASSRSLAGGPYRSTDTQYF. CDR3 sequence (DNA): TGCGCCAGCAGCAGATCACTAGCGGGAGGGCCGTATAGGAGCACAGATACGCAGTATTTT.

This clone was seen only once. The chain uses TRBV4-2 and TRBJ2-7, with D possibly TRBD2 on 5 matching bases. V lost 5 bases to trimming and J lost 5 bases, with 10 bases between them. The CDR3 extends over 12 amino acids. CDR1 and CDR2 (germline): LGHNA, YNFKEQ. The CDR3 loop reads CASSGGTDEQYF. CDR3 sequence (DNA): TGTGCCAGCAGCGGAGGTACTGACGAGCAGTACTTC.

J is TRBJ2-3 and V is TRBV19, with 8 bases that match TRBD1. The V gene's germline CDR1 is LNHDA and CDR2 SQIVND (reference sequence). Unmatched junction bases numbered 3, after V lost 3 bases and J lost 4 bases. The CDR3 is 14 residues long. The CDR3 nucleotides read TGTGCCAGTAGTATGGACAGGGTTGCAGATACGCAGTATTTT. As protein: CASSMDRVADTQYF.

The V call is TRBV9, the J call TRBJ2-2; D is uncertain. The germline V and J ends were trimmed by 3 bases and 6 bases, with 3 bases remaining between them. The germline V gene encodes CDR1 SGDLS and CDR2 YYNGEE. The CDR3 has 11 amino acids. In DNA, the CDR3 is TGTGCCAGCAGCGATGCCGGGGAGCTGTTTTTT. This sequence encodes CASSDAGELFF.

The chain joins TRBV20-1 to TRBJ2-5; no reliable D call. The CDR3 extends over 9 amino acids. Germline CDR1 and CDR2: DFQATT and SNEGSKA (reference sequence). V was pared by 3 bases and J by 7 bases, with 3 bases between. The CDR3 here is CSASGTQYF. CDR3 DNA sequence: TGCAGTGCTAGTGGGACCCAGTACTTC.

In DNA, the CDR3 is TGCGCCAGTAGCAGGGGCGGGGAGCTGTTTTTT. It translates to CASSRGGELFF. This rearrangement joins TRBV10-1 to TRBJ2-2; a possible D gene is TRBD1 (6 bases). This CDR3 contains 11 residues. CDR1 is WNHNN, CDR2 SYGVQD, per germline (reference sequence). V was trimmed by 9 bases and J by 7 bases, leaving 9 bases between them.

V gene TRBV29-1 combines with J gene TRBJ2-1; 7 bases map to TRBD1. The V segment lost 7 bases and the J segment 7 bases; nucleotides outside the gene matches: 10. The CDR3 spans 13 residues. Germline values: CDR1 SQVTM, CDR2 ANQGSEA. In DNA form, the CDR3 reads TGCAGCGCAGCTAAGGGGGCGGAAAATGAGCAGTTCTTC. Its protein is CSAAKGAENEQFF.

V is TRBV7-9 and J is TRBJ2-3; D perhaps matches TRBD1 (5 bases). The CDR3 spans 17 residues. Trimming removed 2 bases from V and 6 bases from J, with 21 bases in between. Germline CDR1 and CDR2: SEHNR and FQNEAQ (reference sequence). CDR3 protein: CASSLYLVSGSSDTQYF. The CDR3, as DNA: TGTGCCAGCAGCTTATATTTGGTGTCAGGGTCATCGGATACGCAGTATTTT.

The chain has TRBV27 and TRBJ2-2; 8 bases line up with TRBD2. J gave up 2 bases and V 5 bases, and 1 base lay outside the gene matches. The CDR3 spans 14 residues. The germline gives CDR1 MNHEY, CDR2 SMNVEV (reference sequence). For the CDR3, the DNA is TGTGCCAGCAGTACTAGCGGAAACACCGGGGAGCTGTTTTTT. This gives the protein CASSTSGNTGELFF.